What follows is one TCR beta chain and its context. The data derive from a study of shared T cell receptors in the human thymus. Generated by immunoSEQ multiplex PCR, the TCRdb table keeps only in-frame clones and is missing some. The sample contains 650,000 to 950,000 clones, approximately 85% of which appear only once. The CDR3 contains 15 residues. The germline V gene has CDR1 SGHVS and CDR2 FNYEAQ. The V end was cut by 2 bases, the J end by 1 base, with 11 bases between. These same records also appear under a second study, on human thymus T cells. That report notes: All donors were healthy Finnish infants who were undergoing corrective surgery to treat congenital heart defects.

This sequence originates from a girl under three years old with a congenital heart defect. The chain couples TRBV7-6 to TRBJ2-5; perhaps TRBD2 as D (5 bases). Sequences were obtained from thymocytes. The CDR3 protein is CASSLNRDLQETQYF. CDR3 bases: TGTGCCAGCAGCTTAAACCGGGATCTCCAAGAGACCCAGTACTTC.